These 3 T cell receptor beta chains share one sample of origin, sequenced in a study of early stage breast cancer tumors (TCRdb year 2017). The library was generated by the immunoSEQ multiplex PCR assay. Sourced from immuneACCESS, this table was stored by TCRdb with only in-frame sequences that have V and J called. A share of the clones is absent; for the studies checked, an unresolved V gene accounts for under half, and the remainder has no known explanation. The sample table holds about 11,000 clones, of which over 60% were seen once. The leading ten clones occupy 20% to 25% of the sample. The specimen was breast tumor tissue. The receptors were gathered from a person in their 40s with breast cancer.

V gene TRBV13 combines with J gene TRBJ2-3; a possible D gene is TRBD1 (8 bases). Trimming removed 4 bases from V and 1 base from J, with 18 bases in between. The CDR3 length is 17 residues. Germline V gene data show CDR1 as PRHDT and CDR2 as FYEKMQ (reference sequence). CDR3 sequence: CASSSTATGGGTDTQYF. DNA for the CDR3: TGTGCCAGCAGCTCTACTGCTACAGGGGGGGGCACAGATACGCAGTATTTT.

The chain has TRBV30 and TRBJ2-1, with 15 positions matching TRBD2. The CDR3 is 14 residues long. Germline lookup yields CDR1 GTSNPN and CDR2 SVGIG (reference sequence). Germline trimming cut 3 bases from V and 8 bases from J; bases unmatched to any gene: 2. The CDR3 here is CAWRRTSGRDEQFF. DNA of the CDR3: TGTGCCTGGAGAAGGACTAGCGGGAGGGATGAGCAGTTCTTC.

This clone was recorded only once. CDR3 in amino acids: CASSIVTNTGELFF. The CDR3 region has the DNA TGTGCCAGTAGTATCGTCACGAACACCGGGGAGCTGTTTTTT. The rearrangement uses TRBV19 and TRBJ2-2; unclear D gene. Trimming left V 3 bases short and J 0 bases short, with 5 bases between. In germline, CDR1 is LNHDA, CDR2 SQIVND (reference sequence). This CDR3 has 14 amino acids.